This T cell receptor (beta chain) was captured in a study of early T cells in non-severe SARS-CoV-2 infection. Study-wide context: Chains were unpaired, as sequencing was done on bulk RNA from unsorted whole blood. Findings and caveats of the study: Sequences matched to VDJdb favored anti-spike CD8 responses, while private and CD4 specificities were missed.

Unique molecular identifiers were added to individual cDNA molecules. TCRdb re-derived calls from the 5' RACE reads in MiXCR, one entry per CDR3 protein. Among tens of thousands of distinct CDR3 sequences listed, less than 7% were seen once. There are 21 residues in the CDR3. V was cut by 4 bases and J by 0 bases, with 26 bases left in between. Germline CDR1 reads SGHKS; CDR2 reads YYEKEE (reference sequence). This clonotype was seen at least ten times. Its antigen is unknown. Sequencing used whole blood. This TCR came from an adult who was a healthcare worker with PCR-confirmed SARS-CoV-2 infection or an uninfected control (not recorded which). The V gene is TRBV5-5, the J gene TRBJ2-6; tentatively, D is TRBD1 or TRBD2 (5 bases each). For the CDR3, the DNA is TGTGCCAGCAGCCCGACGATCCACGCGGGCCAGGGAAACTCTGGGGCCAACGTCCTGACTTTC. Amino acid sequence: CASSPTIHAGQGNSGANVLTF.